A selection of T cell receptor beta chains follows, all from one sample in a study of blood T cell repertoires in COVID-19. Assay used: immunoSEQ multiplex PCR; TCRdb lists only in-frame clones, some missing. The sample consists of fewer than 250,000 clones, roughly 86% of them appearing once. Sequenced material: peripheral blood. Receptors originate from a woman aged 45-65 years with active or convalescent COVID-19. The CDR3 runs from the conserved cysteine through the conserved F or W. The D gene is left open where the match is weak. Not all rows give a size; the values are once, few, many and, for expanded clones, a class.

>-|TRBV6-1|TRBJ1-1|-|16
TGTGCCAGCAGTGCTATTACGTCCCGGAGGAACACTGAAGCTTTCTTT
CASSAITSRRNTEAFF
>-|TRBV19|TRBJ2-2|TRBD1|14
TGTGCCAGTCCAGGACAGGGGGGCACCGGGGAGCTGTTTTTT
CASPGQGGTGELFF
>-|TRBV4-2|TRBJ2-3|TRBD2|20
TGTGCCAGCAGCCAACCCGGACTAGCGGGGGATACCCAAGGGGGGGATACGCAGTATTTT
CASSQPGLAGDTQGGDTQYF
>-|TRBV2|TRBJ1-2|TRBD1|13
TGTGCCAGCAGTTTACCAGGGGGGCTCGGCTACACCTTC
CASSLPGGLGYTF
>-|TRBV6-1|TRBJ2-5|-|13
TGTGCCAGCAGTGACGGGGGGCCCGAGACCCAGTACTTC
CASSDGGPETQYF
>-|TRBV19|TRBJ1-5|TRBD1|16
TGTGCCAGTAGTTCTGGGACAGGGACAATGACCTCGCCCCAGCATTTT
CASSSGTGTMTSPQHF
>-|TRBV7-3|TRBJ2-2|-|14
TGTGCCAGCAGCTCGGGACATAACACCGGGGAGCTGTTTTTT
CASSSGHNTGELFF
>-|TRBV4-1|TRBJ1-4|-|17
TGCGCCAGCAGCCAAGAGGGGGCGACACTAACTAATGAAAAACTGTTTTTT
CASSQEGATLTNEKLFF
>-|TRBV5-5|TRBJ1-2|TRBD1|14
TGTGCCAGCAGCCCGGGGACAGCTAACTATGGCTACACCTTC
CASSPGTANYGYTF
>-|TRBV4-1|TRBJ2-3|-|16
TGCGCCAGCAGCCAAGATGTAGTACCGAGCACAGATACGCAGTATTTT
CASSQDVVPSTDTQYF
>many|TRBV28|TRBJ1-6|-|14
TGTGCCAGCAGTTTGATTCCAGATAATTCACCCCTCCACTTT
CASSLIPDNSPLHF
>once|TRBV18|TRBJ1-1|-|14
TGTGCCAGCTCACCGGGACTGTCGAACACTGAAGCTTTCTTT
CASSPGLSNTEAFF
>-|TRBV12-5|TRBJ2-7|TRBD2|15
TGTGCTAGTGGTTTCATAGACCCGGGGGGCTACGAGCAGTACTTC
CASGFIDPGGYEQYF
>-|TRBV5-8|TRBJ1-2|TRBD1|16
TGTGCCAGCGACCTCCTTACCCGGGACAGGCTCTATGGCTACACCTTC
CASDLLTRDRLYGYTF
>once|TRBV28|TRBJ1-5|-|15
TGTGCCAGCAGTTTTGTGCCAGGGCATACTCAGCCCCAGCATTTT
CASSFVPGHTQPQHF
>once|TRBV6-1|TRBJ1-2|-|16
TGTGCCAGCAGTGTCGACGGGAGGGAAAGGACTGGGAGCTACACCTTC
CASSVDGRERTGSYTF
>-|TRBV19|TRBJ2-3|TRBD1|13
TGTGCCAGTAAGGGGGCCGGGACAGATACGCAGTATTTT
CASKGAGTDTQYF
>-|TRBV3-1/TRBV3-2|TRBJ2-5|-|16
TGTGCCAGCAGCCAAGGGACTCTGGATAGCCAAGAGACCCAGTACTTC
CASSQGTLDSQETQYF
>-|TRBV4-1|TRBJ1-1|-|14
TGCGCCAGCAGCCAAGGTACGGGTGTGGAGAGAGCTTTCTTT
CASSQGTGVERAFF
>-|TRBV10-3|TRBJ1-1|-|13
TGTGCCATCAGTGATGACAGGAACACTGAAGCTTTCTTT
CAISDDRNTEAFF
>-|TRBV20-1|TRBJ2-7|-|11
TGCAGTGCCTCTAGGGGTGGCGAGCAGTACTTC
CSASRGGEQYF
>-|TRBV7-3|TRBJ1-2|-|14
TGTGCCAGCAGCTTGGACGGGAGAAGGGCTGGCTACACCTTC
CASSLDGRRAGYTF
>-|TRBV23-1|TRBJ1-2|-|17
TGCGCCAGCAGTCAAGGAACCGGGGGGACATCCCTCTATGGCTACACCTTC
CASSQGTGGTSLYGYTF
>-|TRBV19|TRBJ2-3|-|15
TGTGCCAGTAGTTTCGGGGTATATAGCACAGATACGCAGTATTTT
CASSFGVYSTDTQYF
>-|TRBV7-7|TRBJ2-2|-|14
TGTGCCAGCAGCCTTTCCTTGAACACCGGGGAGCTGTTTTTT
CASSLSLNTGELFF
>-|TRBV5-6|TRBJ1-2|TRBD1|14
TGTGCCAGCAGCCCGACAGGGCGCAACTATGGCTACACCTTC
CASSPTGRNYGYTF
>-|TRBV11-2|TRBJ2-5|-|16
TGTGCCAGCAGCTTAGTTCGCGGGCGGCCCCAAGAGACCCAGTACTTC
CASSLVRGRPQETQYF
>-|TRBV4-2|TRBJ2-1|-|13
TGTGCCAGCAGCCAAGATGCCAGGAATGAGCAGTTCTTC
CASSQDARNEQFF
>-|TRBV5-1|TRBJ2-5|-|14
TGCGCCAGCAGCTGGGACTTCCTCAAAGAGACCCAGTACTTC
CASSWDFLKETQYF
>-|TRBV28|TRBJ1-2|-|14
TGTGCCAGCAGTCCCCTTGGGGGGAACTATGGCTACACCTTC
CASSPLGGNYGYTF
>-|TRBV5-1|TRBJ1-2|-|14
TGCGCCAGCAGCTGGGATGTATCCCGGGAGGGCTACACCTTC
CASSWDVSREGYTF
>-|TRBV28|TRBJ1-5|TRBD1|12
TGTGCCAGCGTAGGGGGCTATCAGCCCCAGCATTTT
CASVGGYQPQHF
>few|TRBV28|TRBJ1-4|-|15
TGTGCCAGCAGTTCCCTCGGGACATGGCATGAAAAACTGTTTTTT
CASSSLGTWHEKLFF
>-|TRBV2|TRBJ1-2|TRBD1|14
TGTGCCAGCAGTGAATTGGGACAGAACTATGGCTACACCTTC
CASSELGQNYGYTF
>-|TRBV11-2|TRBJ1-1|-|15
TGTGCCAGCAGCCCGAGAGGAGGGTCCTACACTGAAGCTTTCTTT
CASSPRGGSYTEAFF
>-|TRBV19|TRBJ1-1|-|15
TGTGCCAGCCGCACAGGACAGCGCCGGAACACTGAAGCTTTCTTT
CASRTGQRRNTEAFF